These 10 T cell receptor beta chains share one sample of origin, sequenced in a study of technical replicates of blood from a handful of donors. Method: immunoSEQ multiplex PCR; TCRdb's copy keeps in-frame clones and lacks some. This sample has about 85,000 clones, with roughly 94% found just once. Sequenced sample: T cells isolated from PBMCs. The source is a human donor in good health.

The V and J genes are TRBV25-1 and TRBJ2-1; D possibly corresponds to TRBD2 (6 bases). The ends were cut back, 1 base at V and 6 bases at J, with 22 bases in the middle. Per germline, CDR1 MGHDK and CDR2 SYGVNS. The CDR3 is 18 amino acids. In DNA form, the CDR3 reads TGTGCCAGCAGTGAATTGGGTGTTGGGACTCTGTACCGCAATGAGCAGTTCTTC. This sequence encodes CASSELGVGTLYRNEQFF.

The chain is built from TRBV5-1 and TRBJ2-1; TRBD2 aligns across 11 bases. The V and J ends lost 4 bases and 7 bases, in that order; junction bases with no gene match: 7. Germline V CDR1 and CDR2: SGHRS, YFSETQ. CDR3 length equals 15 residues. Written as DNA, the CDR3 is TGCGCCAGCAGCACCGGGACTAGCGGTACAAATGAGCAGTTCTTC. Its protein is CASSTGTSGTNEQFF.

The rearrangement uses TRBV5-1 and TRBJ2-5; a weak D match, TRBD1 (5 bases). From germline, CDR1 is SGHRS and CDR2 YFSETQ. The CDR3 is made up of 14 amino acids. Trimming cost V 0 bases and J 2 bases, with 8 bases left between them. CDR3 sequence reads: CASSLVGEQETQYF. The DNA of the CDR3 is TGCGCCAGCAGCTTGGTAGGGGAACAAGAGACCCAGTACTTC.

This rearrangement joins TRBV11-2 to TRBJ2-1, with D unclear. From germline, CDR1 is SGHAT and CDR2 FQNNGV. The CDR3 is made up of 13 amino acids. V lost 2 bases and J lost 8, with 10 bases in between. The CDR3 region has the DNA TGTGCCAGCAGCTTAAGTTTTAGTTATGAGCAGTTCTTC. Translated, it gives CASSLSFSYEQFF.

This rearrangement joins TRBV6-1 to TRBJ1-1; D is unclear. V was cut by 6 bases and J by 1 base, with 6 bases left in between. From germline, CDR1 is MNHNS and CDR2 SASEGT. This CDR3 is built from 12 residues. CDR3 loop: CASRAGNTEAFF. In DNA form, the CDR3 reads TGTGCCAGCAGGGCGGGGAACACTGAAGCTTTCTTT.

CDR3 sequence reads: CASSPGSPEAFF. CDR3 in DNA: TGTGCCAGCAGCCCGGGATCTCCTGAAGCTTTCTTT. The chain combines TRBV11-3 with TRBJ1-1; D not resolved. CDR1 is SGHNT, CDR2 YENEEA, per germline. Trimming left V 5 bases short and J 6 bases short, with 10 bases between. The CDR3 consists of 12 residues.

The CDR3 bases are TGTGCCAGCAGTTTAGGGACAGGGACCTTCAATGAGCAGTTCTTC. This sequence encodes CASSLGTGTFNEQFF. The chain joins TRBV28 to TRBJ2-1; 9 nucleotides agree with TRBD1. The J segment lost 6 bases and the V segment lost 2 bases, leaving 5 bases of the junction unmatched. Germline CDR1 is MDHEN and CDR2 is SYDVKM. The CDR3 loop spans 15 amino acids.

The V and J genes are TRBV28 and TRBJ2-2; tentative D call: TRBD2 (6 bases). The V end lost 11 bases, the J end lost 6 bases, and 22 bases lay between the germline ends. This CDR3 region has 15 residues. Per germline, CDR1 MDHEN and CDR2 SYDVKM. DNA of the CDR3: TGTGCCTCAATCTCAGTGGCCTCGGGGGCCGGGGAGCTGTTTTTT. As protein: CASISVASGAGELFF.

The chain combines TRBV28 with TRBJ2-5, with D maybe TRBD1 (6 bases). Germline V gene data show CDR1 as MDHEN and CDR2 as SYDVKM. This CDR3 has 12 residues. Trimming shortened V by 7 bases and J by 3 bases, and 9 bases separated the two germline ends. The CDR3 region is CASKAGEETQYF. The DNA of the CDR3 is TGTGCCAGCAAAGCAGGGGAAGAGACCCAGTACTTC. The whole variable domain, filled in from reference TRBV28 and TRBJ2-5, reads DVKVTQSSRYLVKRTGEKVFLECVQDMDHENMFWYRQDPGLGLRLIYFSYDVKMKEKGDIPEGYSVSREKKERFSLILESASTNQTSMYLCASKAGEETQYFGPGTRLLVL.

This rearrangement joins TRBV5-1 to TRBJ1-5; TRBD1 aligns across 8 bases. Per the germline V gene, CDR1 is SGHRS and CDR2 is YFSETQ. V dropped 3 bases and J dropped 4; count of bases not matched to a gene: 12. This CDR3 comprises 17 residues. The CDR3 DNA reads TGCGCCAGCAGCTACACCCTGGCAGGGGGCGCGAATCAGCCCCAGCATTTT. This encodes CASSYTLAGGANQPQHF.